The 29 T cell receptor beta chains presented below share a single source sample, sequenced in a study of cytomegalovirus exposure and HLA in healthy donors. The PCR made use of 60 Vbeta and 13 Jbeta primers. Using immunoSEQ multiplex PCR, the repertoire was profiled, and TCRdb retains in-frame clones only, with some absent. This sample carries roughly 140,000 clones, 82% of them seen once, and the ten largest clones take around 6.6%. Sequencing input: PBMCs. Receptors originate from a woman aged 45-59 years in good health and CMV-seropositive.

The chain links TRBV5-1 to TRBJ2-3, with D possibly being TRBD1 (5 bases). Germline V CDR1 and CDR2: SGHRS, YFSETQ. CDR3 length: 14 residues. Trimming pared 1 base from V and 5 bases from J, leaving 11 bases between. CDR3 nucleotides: TGCGCCAGCAGCTTGCAGGGTGGTAGAGATACGCAGTATTTT. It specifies CASSLQGGRDTQYF.

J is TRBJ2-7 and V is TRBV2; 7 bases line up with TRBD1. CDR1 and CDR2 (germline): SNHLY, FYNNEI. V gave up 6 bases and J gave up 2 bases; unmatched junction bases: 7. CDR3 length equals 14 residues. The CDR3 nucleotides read TGTGCCAGCAGGGACAGGAGTTACCCCTACGAGCAGTACTTC. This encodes CASRDRSYPYEQYF.

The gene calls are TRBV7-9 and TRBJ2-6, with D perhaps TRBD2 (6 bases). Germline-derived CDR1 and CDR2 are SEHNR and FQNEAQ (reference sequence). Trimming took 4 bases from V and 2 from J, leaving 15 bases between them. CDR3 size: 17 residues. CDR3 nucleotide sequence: TGTGCCAGCAGCTCGGGGGACTTCACGACTGGGGCCAACGTCCTGACTTTC. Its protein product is CASSSGDFTTGANVLTF.

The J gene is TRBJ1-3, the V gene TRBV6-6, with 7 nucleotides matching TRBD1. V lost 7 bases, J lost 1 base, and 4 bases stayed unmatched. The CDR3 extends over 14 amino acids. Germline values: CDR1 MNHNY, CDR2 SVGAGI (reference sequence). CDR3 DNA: TGTGCCAGCACTGCAGGGGGTTCTGGAAACACCATATATTTT. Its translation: CASTAGGSGNTIYF.

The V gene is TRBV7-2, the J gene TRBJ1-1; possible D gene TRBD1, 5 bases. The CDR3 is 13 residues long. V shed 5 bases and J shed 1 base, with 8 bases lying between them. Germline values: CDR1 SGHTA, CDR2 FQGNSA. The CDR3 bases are TGTGCCAGCAGCCTTAGGGGGAACACTGAAGCTTTCTTT. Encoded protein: CASSLRGNTEAFF. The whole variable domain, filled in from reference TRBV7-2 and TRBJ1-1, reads GAGVSQSPSNKVTEKGKDVELRCDPISGHTALYWYRQSLGQGLEFLIYFQGNSAPDKSGLPSDRFSAERTGGSVSTLTIQRTQQEDSAVYLCASSLRGNTEAFFGQGTRLTVV.

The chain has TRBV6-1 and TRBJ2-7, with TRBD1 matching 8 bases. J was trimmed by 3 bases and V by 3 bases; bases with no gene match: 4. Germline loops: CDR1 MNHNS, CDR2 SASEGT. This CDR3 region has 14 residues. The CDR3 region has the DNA TGTGCCAGCAGTGATCGGACAGGGATCTACGAGCAGTACTTC. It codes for CASSDRTGIYEQYF.

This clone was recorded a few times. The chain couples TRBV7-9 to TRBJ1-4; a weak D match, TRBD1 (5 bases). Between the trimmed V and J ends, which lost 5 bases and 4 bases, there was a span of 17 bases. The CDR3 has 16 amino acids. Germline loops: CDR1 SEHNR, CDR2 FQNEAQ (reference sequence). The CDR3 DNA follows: TGTGCCAGCAGCCCCCCCGGGCAGGGAAATAATGAAAAACTGTTTTTT. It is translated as CASSPPGQGNNEKLFF.

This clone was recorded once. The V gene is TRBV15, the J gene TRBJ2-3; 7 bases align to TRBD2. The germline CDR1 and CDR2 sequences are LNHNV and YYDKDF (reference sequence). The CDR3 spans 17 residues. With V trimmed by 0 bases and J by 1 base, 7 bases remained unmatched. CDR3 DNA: TGTGCCACCAGCAGAGATCTAGAACGGGGGGGCACAGATACGCAGTATTTT. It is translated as CATSRDLERGGTDTQYF.

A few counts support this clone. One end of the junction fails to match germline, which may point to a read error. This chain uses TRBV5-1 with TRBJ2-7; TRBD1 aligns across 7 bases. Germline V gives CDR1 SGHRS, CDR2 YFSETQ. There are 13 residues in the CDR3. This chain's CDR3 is CASSDSRQGIWFF. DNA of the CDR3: TGCGCCAGCAGCGACTCAAGACAGGGAATTTGGTTCTTC. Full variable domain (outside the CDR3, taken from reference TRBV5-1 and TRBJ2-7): KAGVTQTPRYLIKTRGQQVTLSCSPISGHRSVSWYQQTPGQGLQFLFEYFSETQRNKGNFPGRFSGRQFSNSRSEMNVSTLELGDSALYLCASSDSRQGIWFFGPGTRLTVT.

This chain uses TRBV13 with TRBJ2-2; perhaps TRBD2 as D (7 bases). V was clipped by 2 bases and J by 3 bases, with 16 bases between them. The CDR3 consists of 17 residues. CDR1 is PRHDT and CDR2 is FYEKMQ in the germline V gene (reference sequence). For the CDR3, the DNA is TGTGCCAGCAGCTTAAGGGGCACAGGGAGGGACACCGGGGAGCTGTTTTTT. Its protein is CASSLRGTGRDTGELFF. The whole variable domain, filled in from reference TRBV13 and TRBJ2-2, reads AAGVIQSPRHLIKEKRETATLKCYPIPRHDTVYWYQQGPGQDPQFLISFYEKMQSDKGSIPDRFSAQQFSDYHSELNMSSLELGDSALYFCASSLRGTGRDTGELFFGEGSRLTVL.

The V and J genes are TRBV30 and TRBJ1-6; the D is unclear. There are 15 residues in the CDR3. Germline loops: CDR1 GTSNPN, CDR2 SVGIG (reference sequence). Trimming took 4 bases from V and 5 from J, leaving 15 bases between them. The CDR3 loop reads CAWNRGGSDNSPLHF. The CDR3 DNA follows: TGTGCCTGGAACCGGGGAGGGTCTGATAATTCACCCCTCCACTTT.

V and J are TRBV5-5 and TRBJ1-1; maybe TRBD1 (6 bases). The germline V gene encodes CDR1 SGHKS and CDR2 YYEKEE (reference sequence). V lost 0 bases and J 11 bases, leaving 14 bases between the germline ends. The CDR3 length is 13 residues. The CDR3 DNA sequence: TGTGCCAGCAGCTTGGCCTCAGGGGTACGGGCTTTCTTT. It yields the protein CASSLASGVRAFF.

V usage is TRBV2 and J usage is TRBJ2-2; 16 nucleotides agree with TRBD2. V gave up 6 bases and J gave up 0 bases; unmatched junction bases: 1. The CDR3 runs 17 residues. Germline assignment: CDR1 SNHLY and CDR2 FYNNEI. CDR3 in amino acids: CASRGTSGGANTGELFF. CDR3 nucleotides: TGTGCCAGCAGGGGGACTAGCGGGGGGGCGAACACCGGGGAGCTGTTTTTT.

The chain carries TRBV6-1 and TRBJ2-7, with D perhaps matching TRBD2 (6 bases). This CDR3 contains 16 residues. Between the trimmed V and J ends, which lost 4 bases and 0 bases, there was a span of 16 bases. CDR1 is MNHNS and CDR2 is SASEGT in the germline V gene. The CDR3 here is CASSVGRQLLSYEQYF. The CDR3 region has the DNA TGTGCCAGCAGTGTGGGGAGGCAGCTTCTCTCCTACGAGCAGTACTTC.

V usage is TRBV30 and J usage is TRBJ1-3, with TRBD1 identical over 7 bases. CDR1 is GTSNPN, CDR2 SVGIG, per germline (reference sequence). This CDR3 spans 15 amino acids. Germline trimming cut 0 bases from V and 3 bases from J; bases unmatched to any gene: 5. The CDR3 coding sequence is TGTGCCTGGAGTGTAAGGGGGCTCGGTGGAAACACCATATATTTT. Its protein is CAWSVRGLGGNTIYF. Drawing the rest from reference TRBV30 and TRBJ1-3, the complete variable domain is SQTIHQWPATLVQPVGSPLSLECTVEGTSNPNLYWYRQAAGRGLQLLFYSVGIGQISSEVPQNLSASRPQDRQFILSSKKLLLSDSGFYLCAWSVRGLGGNTIYFGEGSWLTVV.

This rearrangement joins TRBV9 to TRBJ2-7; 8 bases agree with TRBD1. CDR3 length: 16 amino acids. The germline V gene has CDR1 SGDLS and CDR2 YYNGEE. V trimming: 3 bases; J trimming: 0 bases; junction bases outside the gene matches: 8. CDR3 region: CASSEQGASPSYEQYF. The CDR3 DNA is TGTGCCAGCAGCGAGCAGGGGGCCAGTCCCTCCTACGAGCAGTACTTC.

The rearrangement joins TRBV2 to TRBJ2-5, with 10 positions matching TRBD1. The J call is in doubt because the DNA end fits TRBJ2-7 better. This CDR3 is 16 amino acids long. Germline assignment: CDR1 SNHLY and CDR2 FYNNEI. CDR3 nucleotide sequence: TGTGCCAGCAGGGGAAGGACAGGGGGACCCTCCTACGAGCAGTACTTC. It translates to CASRGRTGGPSYEQYF.

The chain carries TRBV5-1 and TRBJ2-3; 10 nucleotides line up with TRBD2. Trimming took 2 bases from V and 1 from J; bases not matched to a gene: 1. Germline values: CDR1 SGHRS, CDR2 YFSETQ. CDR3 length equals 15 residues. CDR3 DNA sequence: TGCGCCAGCAGCTTTAGCGGGGGGCGCACAGATACGCAGTATTTT. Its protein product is CASSFSGGRTDTQYF.

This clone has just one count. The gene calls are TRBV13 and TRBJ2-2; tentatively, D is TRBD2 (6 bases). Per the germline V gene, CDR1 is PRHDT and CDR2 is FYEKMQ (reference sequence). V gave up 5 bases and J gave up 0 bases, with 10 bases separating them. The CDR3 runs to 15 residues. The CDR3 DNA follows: TGTGCCAGCAGCGGCGGGGCTGCGAACACCGGGGAGCTGTTTTTT. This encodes CASSGGAANTGELFF.

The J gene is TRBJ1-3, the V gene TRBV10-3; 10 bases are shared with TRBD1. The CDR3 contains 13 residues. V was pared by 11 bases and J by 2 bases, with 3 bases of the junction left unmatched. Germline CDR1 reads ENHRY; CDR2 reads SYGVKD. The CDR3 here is CAYGQGAGNTIYF. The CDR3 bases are TGTGCCTACGGACAGGGGGCTGGAAACACCATATATTTT.

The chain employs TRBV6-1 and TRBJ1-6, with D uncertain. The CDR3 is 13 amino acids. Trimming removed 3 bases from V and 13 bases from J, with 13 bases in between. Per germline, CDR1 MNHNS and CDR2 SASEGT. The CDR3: CASSDSPGRPLHF. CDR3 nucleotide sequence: TGTGCCAGCAGTGATAGCCCGGGTCGGCCCCTCCACTTT.

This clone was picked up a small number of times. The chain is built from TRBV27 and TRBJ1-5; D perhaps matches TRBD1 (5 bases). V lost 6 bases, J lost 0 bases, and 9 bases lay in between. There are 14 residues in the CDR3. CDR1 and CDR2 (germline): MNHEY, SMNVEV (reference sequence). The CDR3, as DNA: TGTGCCAGCAGGGCGGGGGATAGCAATCAGCCCCAGCATTTT. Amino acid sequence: CASRAGDSNQPQHF.

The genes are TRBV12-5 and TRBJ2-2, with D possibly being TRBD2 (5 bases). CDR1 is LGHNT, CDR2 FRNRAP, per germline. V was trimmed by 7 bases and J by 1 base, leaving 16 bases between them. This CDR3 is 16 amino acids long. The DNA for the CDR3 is TGTGCTAGTGTTCTGGCGCGAGGGCTGAACACCGGGGAGCTGTTTTTT. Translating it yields CASVLARGLNTGELFF.

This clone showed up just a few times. The CDR3 is CASSPYPQGRGGTDTQYF. For the CDR3, the DNA is TGTGCCAGCTCACCCTATCCTCAGGGGAGGGGAGGCACAGATACGCAGTATTTT. The chain carries TRBV18 and TRBJ2-3, with a weak D call TRBD2 (7 bases). CDR1 is KGHSH and CDR2 is LQKENI in the germline V gene. This CDR3 is 18 amino acids long. Between the trimmed V and J ends, which lost 3 bases and 1 base, there was a span of 20 bases.

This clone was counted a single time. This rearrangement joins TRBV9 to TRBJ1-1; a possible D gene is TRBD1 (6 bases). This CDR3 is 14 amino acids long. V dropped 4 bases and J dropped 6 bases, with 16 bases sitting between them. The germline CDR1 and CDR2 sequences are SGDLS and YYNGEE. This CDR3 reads CASSLGGGKPEAFF. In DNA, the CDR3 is TGTGCCAGCAGCCTCGGGGGGGGCAAACCTGAAGCTTTCTTT.

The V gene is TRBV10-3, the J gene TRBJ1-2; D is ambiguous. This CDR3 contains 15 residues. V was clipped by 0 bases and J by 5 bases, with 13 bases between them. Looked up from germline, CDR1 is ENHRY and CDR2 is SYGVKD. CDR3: CAISESISSGYGYTF. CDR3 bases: TGTGCCATCAGTGAGTCGATCTCGTCAGGTTATGGCTACACCTTC.

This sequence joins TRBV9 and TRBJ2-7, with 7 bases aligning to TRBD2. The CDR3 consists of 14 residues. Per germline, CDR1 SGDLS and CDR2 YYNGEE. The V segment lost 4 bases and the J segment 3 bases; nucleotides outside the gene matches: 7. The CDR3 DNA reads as TGTGCCAGCAGCCCCAAATGGGGGGGCTACGAGCAGTACTTC. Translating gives CASSPKWGGYEQYF.

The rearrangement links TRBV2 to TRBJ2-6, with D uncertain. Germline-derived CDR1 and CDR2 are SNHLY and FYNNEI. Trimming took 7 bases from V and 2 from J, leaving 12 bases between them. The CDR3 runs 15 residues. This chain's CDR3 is CASKLDRAGANVLTF. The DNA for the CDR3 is TGTGCCAGCAAGCTAGATCGGGCTGGGGCCAACGTCCTGACTTTC.

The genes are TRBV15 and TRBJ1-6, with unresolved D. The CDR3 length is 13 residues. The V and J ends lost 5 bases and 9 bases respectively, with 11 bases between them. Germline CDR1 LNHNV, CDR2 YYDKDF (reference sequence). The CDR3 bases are TGTGCCACCAGCTTCGGGTCGGGTTCACCCCTCCACTTT. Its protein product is CATSFGSGSPLHF.